The T cell receptor (beta chain) under discussion was sequenced for a study of T cell responses to AZD1222 COVID-19 vaccine (dated by TCRdb to the early 2020s). With respect to the entire study: TCR sequencing covered over 230 trial participants: nearly 210 given two doses of AZD1222 and 26 given two doses of MenACWY control vaccine. Trial participants were enrolled by age into 18-55, 56-69 and 70-plus year subgroups, with 148, 28 and 57 TCR-sequenced participants respectively.

The CDR3 regions of human TCRbeta chains were subjected to immunosequencing. The paper's processing steps were these. Repertoire TCRs were matched against a reference library of SARS-CoV-2-specific TCRs generated with the MIRA antigen-specificity platform. Breadth was defined as the fraction of unique TCRs that were SARS-CoV-2-associated. Depth was defined as the fraction of total T cells that were SARS-CoV-2-associated. Using the MIRA data, every spike-specific TCR was mapped to the spike region that the TCR reacted to and assigned to either a CD4 or a CD8 class. Log10-transformed breadth and depth values were compared by one-way ANOVA with Sidak's multiple comparisons tests. TCRdb obtained this table from immuneACCESS and retained in-frame rearrangements with V and J assigned. These tables miss some clones; where compared with another copy, unresolved V genes account for less than half of the shortfall, and the remainder is unexplained. From that table come the V and J calls and clone size; the DNA was used to work out D and trimming. Recorded for this sample are about 180,000 clones; about 90% of them occurred a single time. The ten most abundant clones make up approximately 1.9% of the sample.

Explained via the paper, the time point label denotes: about 28 days (+/-7) after the second vaccine dose. AZD1222 recipients whose second dose came at about 4 weeks and those whose second dose came at about 12 weeks were combined into one group, since spike-specific TCR depth and breadth did not differ between the two schedules. Vaccinee samples came from UK trials COV001 and COV002, including a single-blind randomized controlled phase 2/3 trial of AZD1222 (ChAdOx1 nCoV-19) in healthy adults. For TCRbeta chain sequencing, PBMC samples were collected from trial participants at day 0 and at day 28 after the second dose. Based on the germline V gene, the CDR1 and CDR2 sequences are SGHTA and FQGNSA. The CDR3 runs 16 amino acids, cysteine and phenylalanine included. Just CDR3 DNA is preserved here, 48 bases in frame from base 1. The germline V and J ends show losses of 4 bases and 0 bases respectively, and no gene match explains 8 bases of the junction.

Concerning this clone: Its target antigen remains unknown. One base away there is no much larger clone; base qualities are not given.

Here is what the overall study found, with its caveats: Participants were mostly white British, with more females than males. The authors suggested clonal diversity may have been underestimated. Reportedly, almost half of the unique spike-specific TCRs recognized epitopes lying outside the regions that are mutated in the B.1.351 and B.1.1.7 variants. No day 14 peak-response samples were available, so repertoires were characterized only after the peak T cell response. The 56-69-year group was small, and its depth increase did not reach significance, likely because of low power. A significant rise in spike-specific TCR breadth and depth was observed after two AZD1222 doses relative to day 0 and relative to MenACWY recipients. Only 5 to 7 AZD1222 recipients were SARS-CoV-2 seropositive at baseline, limiting conclusions about previously exposed vaccinees. The vaccine-associated CD4 TCRs covered the entire spike protein, and the dominant responses fell in regions 160-218 and 743-854.

The receptor chain draws on TRBV7-2 and TRBJ1-2, with TRBD1 identical over 7 junction bases. The clonotype was recovered from an adult who received the AZD1222 COVID-19 vaccine. The sample in question was peripheral blood, obtained 28 days after the second AZD1222 dose. The bases read TGTGCCAGCAGCTCCCAACCCGGGACAGCTAACTATGGCTACACCTTC. It translates as CASSSQPGTANYGYTF. With the rest looked up from the reference TRBV7-2 and TRBJ1-2 genes rather than sequenced, the full variable domain is GAGVSQSPSNKVTEKGKDVELRCDPISGHTALYWYRQSLGQGLEFLIYFQGNSAPDKSGLPSDRFSAERTGGSVSTLTIQRTQQEDSAVYLCASSSQPGTANYGYTFGSGTRLTVV.